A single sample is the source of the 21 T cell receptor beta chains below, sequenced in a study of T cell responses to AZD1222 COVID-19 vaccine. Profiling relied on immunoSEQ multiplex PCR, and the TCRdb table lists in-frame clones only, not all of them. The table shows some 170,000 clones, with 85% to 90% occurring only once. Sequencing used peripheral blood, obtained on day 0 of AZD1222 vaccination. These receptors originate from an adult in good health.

The DNA for the CDR3 is TGTGCCAGCAGTCAGGGGGAGTTTGGAGGCTACACCTTC. Translating it yields CASSQGEFGGYTF. This chain links TRBV27 with TRBJ1-2; 7 bases are a match to TRBD1. V was clipped by 5 bases and J by 8 bases; unmatched bases: 8. Germline CDR1 and CDR2: MNHEY and SMNVEV (reference sequence). This CDR3 spans 13 amino acids.

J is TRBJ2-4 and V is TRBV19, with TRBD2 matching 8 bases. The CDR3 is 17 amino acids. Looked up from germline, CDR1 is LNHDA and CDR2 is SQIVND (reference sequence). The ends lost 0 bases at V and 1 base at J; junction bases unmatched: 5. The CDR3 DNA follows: TGTGCCAGTAGTATAGAGGCGGGACTAGGGGCCAAAAACATTCAGTACTTC. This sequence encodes CASSIEAGLGAKNIQYF.

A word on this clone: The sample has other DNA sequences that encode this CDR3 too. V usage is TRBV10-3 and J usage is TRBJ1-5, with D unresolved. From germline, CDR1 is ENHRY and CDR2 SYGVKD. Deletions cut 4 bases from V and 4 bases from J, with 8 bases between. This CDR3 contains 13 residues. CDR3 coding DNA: TGTGCCATCAGTGCCGGGGAAAATCAGCCCCAGCATTTT. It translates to CAISAGENQPQHF.

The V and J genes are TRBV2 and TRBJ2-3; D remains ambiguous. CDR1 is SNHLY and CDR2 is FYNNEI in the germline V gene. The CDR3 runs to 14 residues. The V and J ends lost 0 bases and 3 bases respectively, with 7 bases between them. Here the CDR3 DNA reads TGTGCCAGCAGTGAAGCGAGAGGAACAGATACGCAGTATTTT. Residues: CASSEARGTDTQYF.

The chain's CDR3 is CATSRVSGGTEAFF. CDR3 DNA sequence: TGTGCCACCAGCAGAGTTTCAGGGGGGACTGAAGCTTTCTTT. This chain uses TRBV15 with TRBJ1-1, with 7 bases that match TRBD1. Germline V gives CDR1 LNHNV, CDR2 YYDKDF (reference sequence). The CDR3 is 14 amino acids. V was clipped by 1 base and J by 5 bases; unmatched bases: 4.

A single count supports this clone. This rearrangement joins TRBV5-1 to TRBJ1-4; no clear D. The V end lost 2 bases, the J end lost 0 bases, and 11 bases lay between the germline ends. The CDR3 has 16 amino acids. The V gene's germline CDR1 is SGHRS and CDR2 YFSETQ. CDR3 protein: CASSFRAEATNEKLFF. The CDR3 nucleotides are TGCGCCAGCAGCTTCCGGGCAGAAGCAACTAATGAAAAACTGTTTTTT.

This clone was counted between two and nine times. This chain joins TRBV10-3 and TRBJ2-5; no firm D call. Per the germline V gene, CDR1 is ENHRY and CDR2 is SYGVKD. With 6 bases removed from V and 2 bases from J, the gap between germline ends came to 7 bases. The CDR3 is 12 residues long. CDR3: CAISPRQETQYF. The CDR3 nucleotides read TGTGCCATCAGCCCTAGGCAAGAGACCCAGTACTTC.

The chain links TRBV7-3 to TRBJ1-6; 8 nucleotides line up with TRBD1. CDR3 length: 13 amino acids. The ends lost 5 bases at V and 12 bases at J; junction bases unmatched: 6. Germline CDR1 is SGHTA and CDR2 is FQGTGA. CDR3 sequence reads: CASSQDRARPLHF. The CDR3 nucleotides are TGTGCCAGCAGCCAGGACAGGGCTCGACCCCTCCACTTT. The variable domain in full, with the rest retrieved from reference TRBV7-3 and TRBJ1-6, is GAGVSQTPSNKVTEKGKYVELRCDPISGHTALYWYRQSLGQGPEFLIYFQGTGAADDSGLPNDRFFAVRPEGSVSTLKIQRTERGDSAVYLCASSQDRARPLHFGNGTRLTVT.

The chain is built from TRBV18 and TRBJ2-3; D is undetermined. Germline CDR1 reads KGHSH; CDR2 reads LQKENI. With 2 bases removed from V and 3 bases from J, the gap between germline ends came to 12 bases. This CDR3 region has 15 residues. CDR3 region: CASSPGQAGTDTQYF. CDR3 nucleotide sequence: TGTGCCAGCTCACCAGGCCAGGCTGGGACAGATACGCAGTATTTT.

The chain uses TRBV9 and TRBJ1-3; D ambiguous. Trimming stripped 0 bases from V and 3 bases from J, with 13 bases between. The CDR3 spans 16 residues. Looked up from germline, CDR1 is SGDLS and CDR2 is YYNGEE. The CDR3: CASSVGEGHSGNTIYF. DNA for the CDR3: TGTGCCAGCAGCGTAGGCGAGGGCCATAGTGGAAACACCATATATTTT.

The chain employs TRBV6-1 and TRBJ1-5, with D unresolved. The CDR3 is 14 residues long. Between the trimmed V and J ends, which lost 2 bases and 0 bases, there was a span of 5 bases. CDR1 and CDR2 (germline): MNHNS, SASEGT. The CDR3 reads CASSELISNQPQHF. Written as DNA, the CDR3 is TGTGCCAGCAGTGAACTCATTAGCAATCAGCCCCAGCATTTT.

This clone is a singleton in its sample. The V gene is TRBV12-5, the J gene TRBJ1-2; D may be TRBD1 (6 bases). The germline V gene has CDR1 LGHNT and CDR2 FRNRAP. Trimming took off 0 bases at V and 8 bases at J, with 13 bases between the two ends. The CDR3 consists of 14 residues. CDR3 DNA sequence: TGTGCTAGTGGTTTGGTTGGGGGCACGGGGGGCTACACCTTC. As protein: CASGLVGGTGGYTF.

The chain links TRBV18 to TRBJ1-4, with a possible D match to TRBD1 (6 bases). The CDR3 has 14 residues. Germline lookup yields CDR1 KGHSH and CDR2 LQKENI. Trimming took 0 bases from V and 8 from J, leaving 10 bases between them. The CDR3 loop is CASSPPPGGEKLFF. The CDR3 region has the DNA TGTGCCAGCTCACCACCACCTGGGGGCGAAAAACTGTTTTTT.

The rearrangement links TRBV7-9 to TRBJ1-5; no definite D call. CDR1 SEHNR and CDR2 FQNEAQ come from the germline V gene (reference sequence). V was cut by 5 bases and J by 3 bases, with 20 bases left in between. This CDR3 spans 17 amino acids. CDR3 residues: CASSQVSGVWNNQPQHF. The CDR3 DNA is TGTGCCAGCAGCCAAGTGTCCGGGGTTTGGAACAATCAGCCCCAGCATTTT.

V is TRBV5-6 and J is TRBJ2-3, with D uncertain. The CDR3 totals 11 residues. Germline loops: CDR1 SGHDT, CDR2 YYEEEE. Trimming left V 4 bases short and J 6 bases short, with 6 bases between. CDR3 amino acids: CASSKEDTQYF. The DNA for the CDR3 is TGTGCCAGCAGCAAGGAGGATACGCAGTATTTT.

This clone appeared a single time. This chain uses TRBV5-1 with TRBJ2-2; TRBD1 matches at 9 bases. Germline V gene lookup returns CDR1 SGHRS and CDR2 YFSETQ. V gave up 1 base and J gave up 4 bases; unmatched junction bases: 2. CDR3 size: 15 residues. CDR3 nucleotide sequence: TGCGCCAGCAGCTTGACAGGGGGCTTCACCGGGGAGCTGTTTTTT. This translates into CASSLTGGFTGELFF.

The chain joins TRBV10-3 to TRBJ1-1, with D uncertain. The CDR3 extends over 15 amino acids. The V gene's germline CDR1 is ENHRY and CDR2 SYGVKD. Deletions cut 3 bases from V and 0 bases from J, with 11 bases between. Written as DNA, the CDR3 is TGTGCCATCAGTGATCTTAGGACGATGAACACTGAAGCTTTCTTT. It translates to CAISDLRTMNTEAFF.

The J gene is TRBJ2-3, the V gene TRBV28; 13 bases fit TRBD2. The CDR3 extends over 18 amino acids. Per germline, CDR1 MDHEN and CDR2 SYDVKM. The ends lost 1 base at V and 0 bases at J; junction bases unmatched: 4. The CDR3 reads CASSLSRGLAGSTDTQYF. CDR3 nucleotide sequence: TGTGCCAGCAGTTTATCCCGGGGACTAGCGGGAAGCACAGATACGCAGTATTTT. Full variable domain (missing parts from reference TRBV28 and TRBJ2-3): DVKVTQSSRYLVKRTGEKVFLECVQDMDHENMFWYRQDPGLGLRLIYFSYDVKMKEKGDIPEGYSVSREKKERFSLILESASTNQTSMYLCASSLSRGLAGSTDTQYFGPGTRLTVL.

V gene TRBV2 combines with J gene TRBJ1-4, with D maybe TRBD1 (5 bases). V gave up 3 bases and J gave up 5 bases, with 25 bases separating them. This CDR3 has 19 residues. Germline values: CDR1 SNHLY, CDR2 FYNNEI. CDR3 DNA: TGTGCCAGCAGTGAGATGTGGCCGGGGGGAAGGGACCAAAATGAAAAACTGTTTTTT. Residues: CASSEMWPGGRDQNEKLFF.

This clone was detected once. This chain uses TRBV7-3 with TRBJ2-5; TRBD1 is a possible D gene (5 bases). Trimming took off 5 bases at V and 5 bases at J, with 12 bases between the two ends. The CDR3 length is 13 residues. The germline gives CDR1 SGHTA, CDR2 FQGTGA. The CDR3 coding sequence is TGTGCCAGCAGCCAAGACAGCTCCGAGACCCAGTACTTC. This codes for CASSQDSSETQYF.

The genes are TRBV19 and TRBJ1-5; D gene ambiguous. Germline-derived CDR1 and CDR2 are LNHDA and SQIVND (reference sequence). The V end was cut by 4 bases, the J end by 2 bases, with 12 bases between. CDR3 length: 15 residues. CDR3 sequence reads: CASSTSPLGNQPQHF. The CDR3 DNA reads TGTGCCAGTAGTACCTCCCCACTAGGCAATCAGCCCCAGCATTTT.